The 18 T cell receptor beta chains below all came from one sample that was sequenced in a study of Graves' ophthalmopathy and Graves' hyperthyroidism (dated by TCRdb to 2017 to 2018). Sequenced on an Illumina HiSeq 2000. For repertoire sequencing, TCR beta CDR3 regions were amplified from RNA transcripts. A first-round RT-PCR used HTBI primers with the Qiagen OneStep RT-PCR kit, followed by a second-round multiplex PCR, size selection and purification. TCRdb passed the public sequencing reads through fastp at Q25 and MiXCR, retaining productive beta sequences. Records with the same CDR3 protein are collapsed into one entry carrying the most frequent genes and DNA. The sample yields approximately 380,000 distinct CDR3 sequences; around a fifth were counted once. The biggest ten clones account for 2.5% to 3.5% of the sample. Source material: peripheral blood. The receptors derive from a woman aged 18-29 years with stable Graves' hyperthyroidism. Donor details come from another sample of the same person, matched by shared clones.

This clonotype occurred a few times. A junction boundary mismatches the germline segment, possibly from a read error. The chain couples TRBV28 to TRBJ2-7; D uncertain. Germline assignment: CDR1 MDHEN and CDR2 SYDVKM. The CDR3 length is 11 residues. CDR3 amino acids: CASTLAYDQYF. For the CDR3, the DNA is TGTGCCAGCACTTTGGCCTACGATCAGTACTTC.

This clonotype was recorded many times. J is TRBJ1-1 and V is TRBV29-1; D is uncertain. CDR3 length: 13 residues. In germline, CDR1 is SQVTM, CDR2 ANQGSEA. The ends were cut back, 6 bases at V and 4 bases at J, with 15 bases in the middle. In DNA, the CDR3 is TGCAGCGTATCAGGAACCATGAGCACTGAAGCTTTCTTT. Its translation is CSVSGTMSTEAFF.

In this sample, this clonotype turned up many times. The chain links TRBV10-3 to TRBJ1-3, with D perhaps matching TRBD1 (6 bases). Trimming took 8 bases from V and 0 from J, leaving 20 bases between them. The CDR3 sequence is 17 residues long. Germline assignment: CDR1 ENHRY and CDR2 SYGVKD. The CDR3 DNA is TGTGCCATCCGAAAATATGGACAGACAGTCTCTGGAAACACCATATATTTT. Translation gives CAIRKYGQTVSGNTIYF.

There are many counts of this clonotype. V and J are TRBV20-1 and TRBJ2-7; D is perhaps TRBD2 (6 bases). The ends were cut back, 2 bases at V and 5 bases at J, with 22 bases in the middle. Germline V CDR1 and CDR2: DFQATT, SNEGSKA (reference sequence). The CDR3 covers 16 residues. The chain's CDR3 is CSARHPLGGGGHEQYF. CDR3 DNA sequence: TGCAGTGCTAGACACCCCCTCGGGGGAGGTGGCCACGAGCAGTACTTC.

This clonotype has a count of ten or more. The chain joins TRBV12-3 or TRBV12-4 to TRBJ2-2, with D maybe TRBD1 (6 bases). The CDR3 totals 13 residues. The V and J ends lost 7 bases and 6 bases respectively, with 12 bases between them. Here the CDR3 DNA reads TGTGCCAGCAACAGGGAGATATCCGGGGAGCTGTTTTTT. This translates into CASNREISGELFF.

The chain couples TRBV4-1 to TRBJ2-7; no firm D call. This CDR3 region has 17 residues. CDR1 is MGHRA, CDR2 YSYEKL, per germline. V was trimmed by 0 bases and J by 2 bases, leaving 17 bases between them. The CDR3, as DNA: TGCGCCAGCAGCCAAGACTACGGCAGCTCAATCACCTACGAGCAGTACTTC. Residues: CASSQDYGSSITYEQYF.

This clonotype has only a few counts. The chain is built from TRBV12-3 or TRBV12-4 and TRBJ1-1, with D maybe TRBD1 (6 bases). V dropped 10 bases and J dropped 7 bases, with 22 bases sitting between them. There are 14 residues in the CDR3. CDR3 loop: CAISWWGPKGEAFF. The CDR3 region has the DNA TGTGCCATCTCGTGGTGGGGGCCCAAAGGTGAAGCTTTCTTT.

This clonotype was picked up many times. The chain carries TRBV24-1 and TRBJ1-1, with unresolved D. The CDR3 length is 13 residues. The V end was cut by 6 bases, the J end by 1 base, with 8 bases between. Germline values: CDR1 KGHDR, CDR2 SFDVKD. DNA of the CDR3: TGTGCCACCAGTTCGACCTCGAACACTGAAGCTTTCTTT. Protein product: CATSSTSNTEAFF.

The CDR3 is CASSQVYSIHGTSYTF. CDR3 bases: TGCGCCAGCAGCCAAGTCTATTCGATCCACGGGACGAGCTACACCTTC. The rearrangement uses TRBV4-1 and TRBJ1-2; D is possibly TRBD1 (5 bases). CDR1 and CDR2 (germline): MGHRA, YSYEKL. Trimming pared 1 base from V and 9 bases from J, leaving 21 bases between. There are 16 residues in the CDR3.

This clonotype has ten or more counts. The rearrangement joins TRBV6-5 to TRBJ2-7, with 7 bases fitting TRBD1. The germline CDR1 and CDR2 sequences are MNHEY and SVGAGI. After removal of 1 base from V and 0 bases from J, the junction contained 3 bases not matched to a gene. The CDR3 loop spans 15 amino acids. The CDR3 region is CASSYYGTVSYEQYF. The CDR3 DNA follows: TGTGCCAGCAGTTACTACGGGACAGTCTCCTACGAGCAGTACTTC.

Ten or more counts support this clonotype. The chain employs TRBV6-1 and TRBJ2-7; 9 bases match TRBD1. Germline lookup yields CDR1 MNHNS and CDR2 SASEGT. The trim removed 2 bases at V and 2 bases at J, leaving 10 bases unmatched. The length of the CDR3 is 17 residues. CDR3 coding DNA: TGTGCCAGCAGTGAAAATCTCTGGGACAGGGAGACCTACGAGCAGTACTTC. Translated, it gives CASSENLWDRETYEQYF.

This clonotype showed up many times. The V call is TRBV4-2, the J call TRBJ2-7; D might be TRBD1 or TRBD2, each matching 6 bases. V shed 1 base and J shed 3 bases, with 13 bases lying between them. The CDR3 is made up of 15 amino acids. Germline lookup yields CDR1 LGHNA and CDR2 YNFKEQ. The CDR3 sequence: CASSQGIEGGYEQYF. CDR3 nucleotide sequence: TGTGCCAGCAGCCAAGGAATTGAGGGGGGCTACGAGCAGTACTTC.

The sample holds a few counts of this clonotype. This chain links TRBV28 with TRBJ1-5; perhaps TRBD1 as D (5 bases). Germline V gives CDR1 MDHEN, CDR2 SYDVKM. The CDR3 has 16 amino acids. Trimming left V 5 bases short and J 1 base short, with 15 bases between. The CDR3 sequence is CASSPLRGESNQPQHF. DNA for the CDR3: TGTGCCAGCAGTCCCCTGAGGGGAGAGAGCAATCAGCCCCAGCATTTT.

V gene TRBV27 combines with J gene TRBJ1-2, with TRBD1 matching over 7 bases. Germline CDR1 MNHEY, CDR2 SMNVEV (reference sequence). This CDR3 has 16 amino acids. V shed 10 bases and J 4 bases; nucleotides not matched to a gene: 18. As DNA, the CDR3 is TGTGCCAACCGGGAGGGGTGGGGCGCAGGGGGCTATGGCTACACCTTC. Amino acid sequence: CANREGWGAGGYGYTF.

This clonotype was counted many times. The CDR3 sequence: CSARSTSGSYEQYF. CDR3 sequence (DNA): TGCAGTGCTAGAAGTACTAGCGGCTCCTACGAGCAGTACTTC. The chain has TRBV20-1 and TRBJ2-7; 8 bases fit TRBD2. The CDR3 is 14 residues long. J lost 0 bases, V lost 2 bases, and 3 bases had no gene match. Germline CDR1 is DFQATT and CDR2 is SNEGSKA (reference sequence).

V is TRBV30 and J is TRBJ1-1; no clear D gene. The CDR3 loop spans 12 amino acids. Germline V gene lookup returns CDR1 GTSNPN and CDR2 SVGIG (reference sequence). Trimming stripped 8 bases from V and 4 bases from J, with 14 bases between. The DNA of the CDR3 is TGTGCCGCCACTCGGGCGGGCACTGAAGCTTTCTTT. This encodes CAATRAGTEAFF.

This clonotype was detected many times. The CDR3 nucleotides read TGTGCCAGCAGCCCGCTAGCGGGAGGGGCCTACGAGCAGTACTTC. This sequence encodes CASSPLAGGAYEQYF. The J gene is TRBJ2-7, the V gene TRBV7-2; 12 positions agree with TRBD2. Trimming removed 5 bases from V and 2 bases from J; junction bases left unmatched: 4. Germline V gene lookup returns CDR1 SGHTA and CDR2 FQGNSA. The CDR3 runs 15 residues.

This clonotype was observed many times. The V gene is TRBV6-1, the J gene TRBJ2-5; D uncertain. This CDR3 region has 13 residues. V was cut by 3 bases and J by 7 bases, with 12 bases left in between. In germline, CDR1 is MNHNS, CDR2 SASEGT. The CDR3 spells CASSETPSGTQYF. In DNA, the CDR3 is TGTGCCAGCAGTGAGACTCCTTCGGGGACCCAGTACTTC.